These 5 T cell receptor beta chains share one sample of origin, sequenced in a study of blood T cell repertoires in COVID-19. Produced via immunoSEQ multiplex PCR; TCRdb's table is partial and in-frame only. The sample consists of more than 150,000 clones, 70% to 90% of them appearing once. Material: peripheral blood. These receptors were taken from a man aged 35-49 years with active or convalescent COVID-19.

This clone was seen a handful of times. The chain couples TRBV5-5 to TRBJ2-2; tentative D call: TRBD2 (5 bases). V was pared by 0 bases and J by 9 bases, with 15 bases between. Per the germline V gene, CDR1 is SGHKS and CDR2 is YYEKEE (reference sequence). The CDR3 loop spans 15 amino acids. In nucleotides, the CDR3 is TGTGCCAGCAGCTTGGCCGGTTCCGGGGTCCGGGAGCTGTTTTTT. It is translated as CASSLAGSGVRELFF. The full variable domain, completed using reference TRBV5-5 and TRBJ2-2, is DAGVTQSPTHLIKTRGQQVTLRCSPISGHKSVSWYQQVLGQGPQFIFQYYEKEERGRGNFPDRFSARQFPNYSSELNVNALLLGDSALYLCASSLAGSGVRELFFGEGSRLTVL.

The V and J genes are TRBV2 and TRBJ1-3; 9 bases align to TRBD1. The CDR3 has 14 residues. The ends lost 8 bases at V and 4 bases at J; junction bases unmatched: 6. Germline values: CDR1 SNHLY, CDR2 FYNNEI. CDR3 residues: CASGNRGQGNTIYF. Written as DNA, the CDR3 is TGTGCCAGCGGAAACAGGGGGCAAGGAAACACCATATATTTT.

V gene TRBV30 combines with J gene TRBJ2-5, with TRBD2 identical over 12 bases. The J segment lost 5 bases and the V segment lost 7 bases, leaving 8 bases of the junction unmatched. From germline, CDR1 is GTSNPN and CDR2 SVGIG (reference sequence). The CDR3 is 14 amino acids. CDR3 sequence (DNA): TGTGCCTCGGCTAGCGGGGGGGCTCGGGAGACCCAGTACTTC. This sequence encodes CASASGGARETQYF. Together with reference TRBV30 and TRBJ2-5, the CDR3 gives the full variable domain: SQTIHQWPATLVQPVGSPLSLECTVEGTSNPNLYWYRQAAGRGLQLLFYSVGIGQISSEVPQNLSASRPQDRQFILSSKKLLLSDSGFYLCASASGGARETQYFGPGTRLLVL.

The genes are TRBV14 and TRBJ1-2; D gene unclear. Trimming removed 4 bases at V and 0 bases at J, with 12 bases between. Germline lookup yields CDR1 SGHDN and CDR2 FVKESK. This CDR3 has 15 residues. The CDR3 protein is CASSLGLTANYGYTF. Written as DNA, the CDR3 is TGTGCCAGCAGCCTAGGACTAACGGCTAACTATGGCTACACCTTC.

This chain joins TRBV27 and TRBJ1-2; D is ambiguous. CDR3 length: 16 residues. CDR1 MNHEY and CDR2 SMNVEV come from the germline V gene (reference sequence). With 5 bases removed from V and 3 bases from J, the gap between germline ends came to 19 bases. The CDR3 sequence: CASSPRRIQSDYGYTF. In nucleotides, the CDR3 is TGTGCCAGCAGTCCCCGGAGGATTCAGTCGGACTATGGCTACACCTTC.